This T cell receptor beta chain was sequenced for a study of graft-versus-host responses after intestinal transplantation. Study in general: The whole recipient group had anti-thymocyte globulin induction followed by tacrolimus and steroids for around three years. Study-wide findings and caveats: Within allografts, high graft-versus-host to host-versus-graft clonal ratios were seen among patients with graft-donor T cell macrochimerism. Detection of GvH clones occurred in recipient marrow, and some had their first appearance in ileum or blood.

Germline-derived CDR1 and CDR2 are SGDLS and YYNGEE. V lost 2 bases and J lost 4, with 10 bases in between. The CDR3 consists of 14 residues. Concerning this clone itself: Its antigen is still unknown.

Profiled with immunoSEQ multiplex PCR; TCRdb holds only in-frame clones, not every one. The table has around 90,000 clones, 85% to 95% seen once. This receptor was taken from a human donor who was the organ donor for an intestinal transplant. The rearrangement uses TRBV9 and TRBJ1-3; unclear D gene. The source material was unstimulated CD8+ T cells sorted from spleen or lymph node cells, sampled before transplant. CDR3 in DNA: TGTGCCAGCAGCGTCGATCCCGGGGGAAACACCATATATTTT. This gives the protein CASSVDPGGNTIYF. The variable domain in full, completed from reference TRBV9 and TRBJ1-3, reads DSGVTQTPKHLITATGQRVTLRCSPRSGDLSVYWYQQSLDQGLQFLIQYYNGEERAKGNILERFSAQQFPDLHSELNLSSLELGDSALYFCASSVDPGGNTIYFGEGSWLTVV.